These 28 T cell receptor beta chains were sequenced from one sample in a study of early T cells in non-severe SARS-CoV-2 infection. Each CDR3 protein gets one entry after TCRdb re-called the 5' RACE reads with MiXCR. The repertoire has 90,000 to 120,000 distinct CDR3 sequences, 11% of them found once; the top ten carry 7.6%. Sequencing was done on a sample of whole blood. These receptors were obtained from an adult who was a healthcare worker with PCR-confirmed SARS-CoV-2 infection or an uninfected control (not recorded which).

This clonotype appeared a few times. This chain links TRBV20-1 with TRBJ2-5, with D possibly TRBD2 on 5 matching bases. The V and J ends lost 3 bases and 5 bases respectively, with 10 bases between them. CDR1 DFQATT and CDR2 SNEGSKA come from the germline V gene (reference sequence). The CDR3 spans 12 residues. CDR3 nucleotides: TGCAGTGCTAGCTGGGAGAGGGAGACCCAGTACTTC. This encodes CSASWERETQYF.

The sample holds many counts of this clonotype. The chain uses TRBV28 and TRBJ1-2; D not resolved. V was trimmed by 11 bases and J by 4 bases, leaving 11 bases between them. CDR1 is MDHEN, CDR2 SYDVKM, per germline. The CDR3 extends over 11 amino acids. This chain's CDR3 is CAGAGGYGYTF. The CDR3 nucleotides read TGTGCCGGCGCTGGAGGCTATGGCTACACCTTC.

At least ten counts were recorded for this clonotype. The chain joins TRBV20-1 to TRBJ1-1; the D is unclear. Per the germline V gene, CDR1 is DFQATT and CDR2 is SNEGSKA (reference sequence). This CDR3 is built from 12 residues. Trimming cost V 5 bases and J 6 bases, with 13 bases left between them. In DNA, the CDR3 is TGCAGTGCTCCCGCGAGAATCGCTGAAGCTTTCTTT. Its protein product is CSAPARIAEAFF.

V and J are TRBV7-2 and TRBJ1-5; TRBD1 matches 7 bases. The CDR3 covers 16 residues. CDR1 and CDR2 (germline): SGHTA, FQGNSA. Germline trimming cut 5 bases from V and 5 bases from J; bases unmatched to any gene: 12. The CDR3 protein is CASSHLSGQRYQPQHF. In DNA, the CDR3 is TGTGCCAGCAGCCACCTCTCGGGACAGAGATATCAGCCCCAGCATTTT.

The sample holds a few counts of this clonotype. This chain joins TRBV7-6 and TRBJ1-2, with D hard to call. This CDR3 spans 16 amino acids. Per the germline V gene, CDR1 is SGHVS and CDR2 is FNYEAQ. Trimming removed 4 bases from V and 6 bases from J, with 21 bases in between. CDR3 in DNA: TGTGCCAGCAGCTCTCGACCGGGCTCAATATGGGATGGCTACACCTTC. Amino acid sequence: CASSSRPGSIWDGYTF.

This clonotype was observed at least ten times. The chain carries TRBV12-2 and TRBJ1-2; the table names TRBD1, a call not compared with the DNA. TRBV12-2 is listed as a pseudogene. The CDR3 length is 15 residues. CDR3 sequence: CASRARDRGSYGYTF. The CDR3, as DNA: TGTGCAAGTCGCGCGCGGGACAGGGGTTCCTATGGCTACACCTTC.

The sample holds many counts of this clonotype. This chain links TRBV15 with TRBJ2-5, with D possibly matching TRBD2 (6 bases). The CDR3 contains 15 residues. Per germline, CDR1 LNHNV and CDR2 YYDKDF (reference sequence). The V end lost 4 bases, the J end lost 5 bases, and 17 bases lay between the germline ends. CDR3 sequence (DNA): TGTGCCACCAGCATCACCCGGGAGATGAGGGAGACCCAGTACTTC. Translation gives CATSITREMRETQYF.

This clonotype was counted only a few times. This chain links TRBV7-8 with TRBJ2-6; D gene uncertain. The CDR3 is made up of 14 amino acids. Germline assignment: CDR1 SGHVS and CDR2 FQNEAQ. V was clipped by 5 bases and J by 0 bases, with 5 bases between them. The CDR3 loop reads CASSPFSGANVLTF. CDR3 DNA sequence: TGTGCCAGCAGCCCATTCTCTGGGGCCAACGTCCTGACTTTC.

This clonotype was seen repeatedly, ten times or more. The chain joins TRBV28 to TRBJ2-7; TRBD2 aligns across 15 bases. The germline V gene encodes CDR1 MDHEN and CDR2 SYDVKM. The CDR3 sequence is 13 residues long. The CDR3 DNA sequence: TGTGCGACCACTGGACTAGCGGGAGGGCGGCAGTACTTC. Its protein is CATTGLAGGRQYF.

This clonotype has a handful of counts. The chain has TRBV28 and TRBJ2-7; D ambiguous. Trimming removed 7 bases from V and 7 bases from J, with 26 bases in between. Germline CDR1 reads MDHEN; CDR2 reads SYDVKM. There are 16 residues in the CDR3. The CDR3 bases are TGTGCCAGCATCCCAAGTGGGGTTCCGGCCTACGCAGAGCAGTACTTC. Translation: CASIPSGVPAYAEQYF. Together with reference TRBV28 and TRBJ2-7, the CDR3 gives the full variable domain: DVKVTQSSRYLVKRTGEKVFLECVQDMDHENMFWYRQDPGLGLRLIYFSYDVKMKEKGDIPEGYSVSREKKERFSLILESASTNQTSMYLCASIPSGVPAYAEQYFGPGTRLTVT.

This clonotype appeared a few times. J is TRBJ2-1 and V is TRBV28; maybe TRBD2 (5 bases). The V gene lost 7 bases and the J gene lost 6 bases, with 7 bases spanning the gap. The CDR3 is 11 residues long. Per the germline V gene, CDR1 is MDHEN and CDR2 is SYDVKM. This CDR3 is CASMRANEQFF. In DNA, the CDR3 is TGTGCCAGCATGAGGGCCAATGAGCAGTTCTTC.

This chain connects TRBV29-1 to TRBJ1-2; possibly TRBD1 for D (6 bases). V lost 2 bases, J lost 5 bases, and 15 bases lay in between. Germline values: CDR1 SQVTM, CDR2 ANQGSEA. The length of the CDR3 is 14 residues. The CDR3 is CSVERAGEEYGYTF. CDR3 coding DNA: TGCAGCGTTGAAAGGGCAGGGGAGGAATATGGCTACACCTTC.

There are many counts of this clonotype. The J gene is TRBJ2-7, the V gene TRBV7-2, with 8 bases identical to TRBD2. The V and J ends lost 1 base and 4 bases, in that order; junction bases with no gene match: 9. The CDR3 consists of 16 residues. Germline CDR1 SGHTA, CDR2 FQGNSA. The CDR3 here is CASSLVGNLAGYEQYF. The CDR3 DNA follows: TGTGCCAGCAGCTTAGTAGGGAACTTAGCGGGATACGAGCAGTACTTC.

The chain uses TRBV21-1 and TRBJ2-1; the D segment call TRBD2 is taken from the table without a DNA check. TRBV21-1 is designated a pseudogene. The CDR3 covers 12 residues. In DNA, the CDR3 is TGTGCCAGCCCTAGACTAGCTGCTGAGCAGTTCTTC. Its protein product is CASPRLAAEQFF.

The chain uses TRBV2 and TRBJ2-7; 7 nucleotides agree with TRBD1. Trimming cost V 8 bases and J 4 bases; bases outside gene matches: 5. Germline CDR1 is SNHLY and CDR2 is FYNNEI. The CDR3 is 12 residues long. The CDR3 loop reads CASWGQRYEQYF. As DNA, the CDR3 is TGTGCCAGCTGGGGACAGCGATACGAGCAGTACTTC.

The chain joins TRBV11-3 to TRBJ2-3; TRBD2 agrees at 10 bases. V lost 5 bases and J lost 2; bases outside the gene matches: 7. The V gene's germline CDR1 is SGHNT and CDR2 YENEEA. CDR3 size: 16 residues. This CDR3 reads CASSPRTSGDTDTQYF. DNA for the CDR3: TGTGCCAGCAGCCCCCGGACTAGCGGAGACACAGATACGCAGTATTTT.

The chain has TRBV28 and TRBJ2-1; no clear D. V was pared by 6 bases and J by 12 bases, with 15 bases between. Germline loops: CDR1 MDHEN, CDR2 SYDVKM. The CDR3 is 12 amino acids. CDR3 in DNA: TGTGCCAGCAGCCGATCGAGTGGTGGGCAGTTCTTC. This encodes CASSRSSGGQFF.

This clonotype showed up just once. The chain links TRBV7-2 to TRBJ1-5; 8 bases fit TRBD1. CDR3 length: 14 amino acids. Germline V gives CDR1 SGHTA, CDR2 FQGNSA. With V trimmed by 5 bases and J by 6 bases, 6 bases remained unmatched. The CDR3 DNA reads TGTGCCAGCAGCCCTACGACAGGGGTTCAGCCCCAGCATTTT. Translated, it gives CASSPTTGVQPQHF.

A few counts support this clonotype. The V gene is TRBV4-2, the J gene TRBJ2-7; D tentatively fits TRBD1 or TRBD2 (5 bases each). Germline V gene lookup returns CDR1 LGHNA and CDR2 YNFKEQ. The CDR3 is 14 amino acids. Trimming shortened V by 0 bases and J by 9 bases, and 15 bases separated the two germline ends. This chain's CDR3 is CASSQEWGSGGQYF. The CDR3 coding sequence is TGTGCCAGCAGCCAAGAATGGGGTAGTGGGGGGCAGTACTTC.

CDR3 sequence: CASSYTGADTEAFF. DNA for the CDR3: TGTGCCAGCAGCTACACAGGGGCTGACACTGAAGCTTTCTTT. This chain joins TRBV11-2 and TRBJ1-1; 7 bases agree with TRBD1. Germline V gives CDR1 SGHAT, CDR2 FQNNGV. V lost 4 bases, J lost 3 bases, and 5 bases stayed unmatched. The CDR3 length is 14 residues. Based on the CDR3 plus reference TRBV11-2 and TRBJ1-1, the full variable domain is EAGVAQSPRYKIIEKRQSVAFWCNPISGHATLYWYQQILGQGPKLLIQFQNNGVVDDSQLPKDRFSAERLKGVDSTLKIQPAKLEDSAVYLCASSYTGADTEAFFGQGTRLTVV.

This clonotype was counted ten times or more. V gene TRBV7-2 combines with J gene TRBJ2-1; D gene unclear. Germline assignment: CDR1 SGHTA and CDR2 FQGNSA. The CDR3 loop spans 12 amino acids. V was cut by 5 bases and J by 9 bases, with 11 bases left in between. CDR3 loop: CASSHFEREQFF. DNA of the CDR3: TGTGCCAGCAGCCACTTTGAGCGTGAGCAGTTCTTC.

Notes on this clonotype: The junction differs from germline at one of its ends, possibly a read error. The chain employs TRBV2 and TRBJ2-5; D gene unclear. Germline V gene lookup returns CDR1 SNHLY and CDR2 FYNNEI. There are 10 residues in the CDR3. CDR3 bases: TGTGCCAGCAGTACACGAACCCAGATTTTC. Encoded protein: CASSTRTQIF.

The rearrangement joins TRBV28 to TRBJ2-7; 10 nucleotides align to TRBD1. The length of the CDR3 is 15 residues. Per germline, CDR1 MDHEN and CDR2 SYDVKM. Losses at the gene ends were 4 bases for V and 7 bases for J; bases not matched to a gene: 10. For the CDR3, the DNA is TGTGCCAGCAGTTCCTCACCGACAGGGGGCGGAGAGCAGTACTTC. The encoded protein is CASSSSPTGGGEQYF.

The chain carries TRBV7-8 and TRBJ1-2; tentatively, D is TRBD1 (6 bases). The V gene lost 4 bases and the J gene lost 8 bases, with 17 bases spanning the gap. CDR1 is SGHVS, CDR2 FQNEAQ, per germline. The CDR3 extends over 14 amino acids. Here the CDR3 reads CASSSPGTRRGYTF. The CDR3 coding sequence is TGTGCCAGCAGCTCGCCCGGGACACGGAGAGGCTACACCTTC.

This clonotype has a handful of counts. In DNA, the CDR3 is TGTGCCAGCAGTGAATTGGGGGCTGAAGACACCGGGGAGCTGTTTTTT. Encoded protein: CASSELGAEDTGELFF. This sequence joins TRBV25-1 and TRBJ2-2; a possible D gene is TRBD1 (6 bases). Germline-derived CDR1 and CDR2 are MGHDK and SYGVNS. V gave up 1 base and J gave up 3 bases, with 12 bases separating them. The CDR3 consists of 16 residues. Drawing the rest from reference TRBV25-1 and TRBJ2-2, the complete variable domain is EADIYQTPRYLVIGTGKKITLECSQTMGHDKMYWYQQDPGMELHLIHYSYGVNSTEKGDLSSESTVSRIRTEHFPLTLESARPSHTSQYLCASSELGAEDTGELFFGEGSRLTVL.

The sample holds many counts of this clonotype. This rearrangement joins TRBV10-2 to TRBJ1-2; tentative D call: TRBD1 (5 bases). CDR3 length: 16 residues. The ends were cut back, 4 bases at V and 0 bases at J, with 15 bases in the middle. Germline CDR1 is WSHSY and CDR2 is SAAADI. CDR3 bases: TGCGCCAGCAGTGCGACGGCAGGGTTAGCTAACTATGGCTACACCTTC. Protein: CASSATAGLANYGYTF.

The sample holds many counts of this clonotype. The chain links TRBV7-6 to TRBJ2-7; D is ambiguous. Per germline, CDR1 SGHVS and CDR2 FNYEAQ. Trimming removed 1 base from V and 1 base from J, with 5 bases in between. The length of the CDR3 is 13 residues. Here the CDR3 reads CASSLEVSYEQYF. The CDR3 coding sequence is TGTGCCAGCAGCTTAGAAGTTTCCTACGAGCAGTACTTC. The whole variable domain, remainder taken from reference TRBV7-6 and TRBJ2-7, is GAGVSQSPRYKVTKRGQDVALRCDPISGHVSLYWYRQALGQGPEFLTYFNYEAQQDKSGLPNDRFSAERPEGSISTLTIQRTEQRDSAMYRCASSLEVSYEQYFGPGTRLTVT.

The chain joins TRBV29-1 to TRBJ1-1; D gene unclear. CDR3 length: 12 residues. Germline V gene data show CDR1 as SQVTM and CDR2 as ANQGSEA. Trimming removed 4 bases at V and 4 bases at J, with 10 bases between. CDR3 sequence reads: CSVGVFSTEAFF. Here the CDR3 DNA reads TGCAGCGTTGGAGTCTTTTCCACTGAAGCTTTCTTT.